This record concerns one TCR beta chain sequence. Its antigen specificity is not known. Base qualities were left out, and no much larger clone turns up one base away. At the junction V is shortened by 6 bases and J by 3 bases, with 9 bases in between. The CDR3 holds 13 amino acids from the cysteine to the phenylalanine. The DNA shown is the 39-base CDR3, in frame from base 1. Per the germline V gene, SNHLY is the CDR1 and FYNNEI is the CDR2. Library generation was performed with PCR. Sequencing was carried out with an Illumina HiSeq 2500. To reduce PCR and sequencing biases, unique molecular identifiers were built into the TCR beta cDNA libraries. Every 1 to 10 million input T cells yielded 500,000 or so cDNA molecules, meaning each molecule approximated one T cell. Patient libraries were prepared and sequenced with the same protocol used for the earlier healthy control dataset. Within a given batch, samples were prepared together, multiplexed and sequenced on the same HiSeq lane. The source study handled its data this way. Raw barcoded reads were processed with MIGEC, and single-read molecular identifier groups were discarded before consensus assembly and CDR3 extraction. Clonotype tables were post-analysed with VDJtools, and diversity was normalized by down-sampling all datasets to the smallest sample size. Repertoire overlap clustering matched CDR3 amino acid but not nucleotide sequences to correct batch-related cross-sample contamination. TCRdb reanalyzed the raw reads on its own, using fastp at Q25 for trimming and MiXCR for clone calling, and kept in-frame beta chains. When rows share a CDR3 protein, they turn into one entry using the most common DNA and genes. The V and J calls were determined by TCRdb, not by the authors. The table for this sample lists around 200,000 distinct CDR3 sequences; 29% of them were counted only once. Less than 4% of the sample lies in the top ten.

The data originate from a study of post-analysis software for immune sequencing data (dated by TCRdb to the mid-2010s). Some background on the complete study: The recorded disease courses included relapsing-remitting, secondary progressive and progressive-relapsing multiple sclerosis, and some patients had no subtype annotation. The multiple sclerosis patient repertoires were compared with about a dozen previously published healthy control repertoires from donors aged about 6 to 28 years. A subset of samples was prepared in parallel using single-end sample barcoding, then pooled and co-amplified after Illumina adapter ligation. General findings and caveats noted by the study authors: The multiple sclerosis patient group was slightly younger than the control group. Normalized Chao1 diversity was significantly lower in multiple sclerosis patients than controls, suggesting substantial peripheral T-cell clonal expansion. Direct clustering with F measure showed strong co-clustering of samples prepared in the same batch, prompting a batch-effect correction. Patients showed significantly higher frequencies than controls for roughly five TRBV segments, among them TRBV5-6, TRBV5-1 and TRBV20-1.

TCR beta repertoires were profiled from peripheral blood of about a dozen young patients with multiple sclerosis to demonstrate the VDJtools post-analysis software. Multiple sclerosis patients were children and adolescents aged 6 to 15 years. Here the chain combines TRBV2 and TRBJ1-5; TRBD1 is possibly the D segment (5 matching bases). The receptor was isolated from a girl aged 2 to 17 with multiple sclerosis. The sample comprised blood. The DNA reads as follows: TGTGCCAGCAGCGAACAGGTCAATCAGCCCCAGCATTTT. The encoded protein is CASSEQVNQPQHF.